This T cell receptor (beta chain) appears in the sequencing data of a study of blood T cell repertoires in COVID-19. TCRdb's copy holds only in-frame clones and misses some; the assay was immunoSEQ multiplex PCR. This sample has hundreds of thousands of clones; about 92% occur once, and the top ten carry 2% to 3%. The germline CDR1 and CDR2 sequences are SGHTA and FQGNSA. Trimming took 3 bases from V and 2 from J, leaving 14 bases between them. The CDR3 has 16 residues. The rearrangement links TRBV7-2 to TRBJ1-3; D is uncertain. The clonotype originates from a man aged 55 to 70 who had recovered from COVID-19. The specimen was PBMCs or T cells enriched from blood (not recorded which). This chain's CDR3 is CASSLRQTRAGNTIYF. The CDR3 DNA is TGTGCCAGCAGCTTGAGGCAGACTAGGGCTGGAAACACCATATATTTT.